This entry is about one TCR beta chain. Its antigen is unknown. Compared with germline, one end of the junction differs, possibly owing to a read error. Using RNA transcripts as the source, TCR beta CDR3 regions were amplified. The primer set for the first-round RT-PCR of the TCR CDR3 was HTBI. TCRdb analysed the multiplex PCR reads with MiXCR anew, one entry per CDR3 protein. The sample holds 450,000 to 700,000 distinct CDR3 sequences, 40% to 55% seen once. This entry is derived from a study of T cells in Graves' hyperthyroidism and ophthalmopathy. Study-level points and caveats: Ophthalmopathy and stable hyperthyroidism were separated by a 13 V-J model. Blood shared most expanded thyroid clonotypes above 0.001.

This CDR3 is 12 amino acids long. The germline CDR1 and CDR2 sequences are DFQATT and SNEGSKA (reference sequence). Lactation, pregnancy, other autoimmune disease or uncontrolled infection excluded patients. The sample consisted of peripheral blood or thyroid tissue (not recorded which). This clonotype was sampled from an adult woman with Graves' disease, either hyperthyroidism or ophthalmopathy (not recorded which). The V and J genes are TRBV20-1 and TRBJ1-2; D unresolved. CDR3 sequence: CSASIRVSLVFF. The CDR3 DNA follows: TGCAGTGCTAGTATTCGAGTTTCTTTGGTCTTCTTC.